This T cell receptor beta chain derives from a study of control samples from healthy donors and cancer patients. Profiling relied on immunoSEQ multiplex PCR, and the TCRdb table lists in-frame clones only, not all of them. This sample has 150,000 to 200,000 clones, with around 90% found just once. V lost 8 bases and J lost 5; bases outside the gene matches: 12. Germline lookup yields CDR1 MGHRA and CDR2 YSYEKL. The CDR3 has 16 amino acids. What was sequenced was blood. The genes are TRBV4-1 and TRBJ2-2, with 9 bases lining up with TRBD2. This sequence originates from a woman aged 25 to 45 in good health. The chain's CDR3 is CASGGGGTSRTGELFF. CDR3 nucleotides: TGCGCCAGCGGGGGCGGTGGGACTAGCAGGACCGGGGAGCTGTTTTTT.